Listed here are 14 T cell receptor beta chains from one sample, sequenced in a study of early T cells in non-severe SARS-CoV-2 infection. TCRdb ran MiXCR on the 5' RACE reads and lists one entry per CDR3 protein. The sample records 40,000 to 55,000 distinct CDR3 sequences, 12% being singletons. Sequencing was carried out using whole blood. Source of these receptors: an adult who was a healthcare worker with PCR-confirmed SARS-CoV-2 infection or an uninfected control (not recorded which).

The chain couples TRBV4-3 to TRBJ2-1, with TRBD1 as a possible D gene (6 bases). The germline V and J ends were trimmed by 0 bases and 8 bases, with 14 bases remaining between them. The CDR3 has 15 residues. The germline V gene has CDR1 LGHNA and CDR2 YSLEER. Here the CDR3 reads CASSQDIIRGDEQFF. The CDR3 bases are TGCGCCAGCAGCCAAGATATAATCAGGGGAGATGAGCAGTTCTTC.

The chain is built from TRBV6-5 and TRBJ2-7; D is possibly TRBD2 (5 bases). There are 15 residues in the CDR3. Germline V gives CDR1 MNHEY, CDR2 SVGAGI. Trimming cost V 6 bases and J 2 bases, with 17 bases left between them. The CDR3 nucleotides read TGTGCCAGCAGGATAGGCGGGTCCCATCCCTACGAGCAGTACTTC. Amino acids: CASRIGGSHPYEQYF.

The genes are TRBV6-5 and TRBJ1-1; no clear D gene. The CDR3 loop spans 13 amino acids. From germline, CDR1 is MNHEY and CDR2 SVGAGI. Trimming cost V 8 bases and J 4 bases, with 14 bases left between them. The CDR3 region is CASERNYGTEAFF. The CDR3 DNA follows: TGTGCCAGCGAAAGGAATTATGGCACTGAAGCTTTCTTT.

This clonotype was observed a handful of times. The chain carries TRBV18 and TRBJ2-3, with no clear D. This CDR3 is built from 14 residues. The V end lost 3 bases, the J end lost 0 bases, and 7 bases lay between the germline ends. Germline CDR1 KGHSH, CDR2 LQKENI. CDR3 loop: CASSPSGSTDTQYF. For the CDR3, the DNA is TGTGCCAGCTCACCCTCGGGCAGCACAGATACGCAGTATTTT. Supplemented by reference TRBV18 and TRBJ2-3, the full variable domain reads NAGVMQNPRHLVRRRGQEARLRCSPMKGHSHVYWYRQLPEEGLKFMVYLQKENIIDESGMPKERFSAEFPKEGPSILRIQQVVRGDSAAYFCASSPSGSTDTQYFGPGTRLTVL.

In its sample, this clonotype was seen many times. The rearrangement joins TRBV6-6 to TRBJ1-5; weak D call: TRBD1 (6 bases). The CDR3 runs 13 residues. Germline V CDR1 and CDR2: MNHNY, SVGAGI (reference sequence). Trimming cost V 2 bases and J 4 bases, with 6 bases left between them. The CDR3 sequence is CASSYRGNQPQHF. The CDR3 DNA reads as TGTGCCAGCAGTTACAGGGGGAATCAGCCCCAGCATTTT.

The chain couples TRBV7-9 to TRBJ2-2; no definite D call. This CDR3 is built from 14 residues. Germline lookup yields CDR1 SEHNR and CDR2 FQNEAQ (reference sequence). The V gene lost 1 base and the J gene lost 2 bases, with 5 bases spanning the gap. CDR3 bases: TGTGCCAGCAGCTTAGTGGATAACACCGGGGAGCTGTTTTTT. This gives the protein CASSLVDNTGELFF.

This clonotype has more than one count but fewer than ten. V and J are TRBV7-9 and TRBJ1-3; D is possibly TRBD1 (6 bases). Per the germline V gene, CDR1 is SEHNR and CDR2 is FQNEAQ (reference sequence). The CDR3 totals 15 residues. The germline V and J ends were trimmed by 4 bases and 0 bases, with 10 bases remaining between them. The CDR3 here is CASSYTGSSGNTIYF. The CDR3, as DNA: TGTGCCAGCAGCTATACAGGGAGCTCTGGAAACACCATATATTTT.

This clonotype has at least ten counts. The chain joins TRBV29-1 to TRBJ2-7; possibly TRBD1 for D (5 bases). Germline V gives CDR1 SQVTM, CDR2 ANQGSEA. CDR3 size: 11 residues. V was clipped by 6 bases and J by 5 bases, with 11 bases between them. CDR3 DNA: TGCAGCGTCAGGACATCACACGAGCAGTACTTC. This sequence encodes CSVRTSHEQYF.

This clonotype was recorded many times. The CDR3 nucleotides read TGCAGCGTTGAAGCCCGAGACAGAACCTACGAGCAGTACTTC. Translating it yields CSVEARDRTYEQYF. The rearrangement joins TRBV29-1 to TRBJ2-7; weak D call: TRBD1 (5 bases). Germline lookup yields CDR1 SQVTM and CDR2 ANQGSEA. Trimming pared 1 base from V and 2 bases from J, leaving 12 bases between. CDR3 size: 14 residues.

V and J are TRBV5-1 and TRBJ2-5, with D possibly TRBD2 on 7 matching bases. Trimming stripped 4 bases from V and 1 base from J, with 14 bases between. CDR1 and CDR2 from the germline V gene are SGHRS and YFSETQ. This CDR3 region has 15 residues. The CDR3 loop is CASSKGGHGQETQYF. CDR3 DNA sequence: TGCGCCAGCAGCAAGGGGGGGCATGGCCAAGAGACCCAGTACTTC.

This clonotype was detected many times. The chain employs TRBV6-2 or TRBV6-3 and TRBJ1-5; D unclear. This CDR3 is built from 15 residues. Trimming took off 5 bases at V and 0 bases at J, with 11 bases between the two ends. Germline V gives CDR1 MNHEY, CDR2 SVGEGT. The CDR3 loop reads CASSPEGYSNQPQHF. CDR3 DNA sequence: TGTGCCAGCAGTCCCGAGGGCTATAGCAATCAGCCCCAGCATTTT.

The rearrangement joins TRBV27 to TRBJ1-1, with TRBD1 as a possible D gene (5 bases). From germline, CDR1 is MNHEY and CDR2 SMNVEV (reference sequence). The CDR3 spans 11 residues. V shed 6 bases and J shed 7 bases, with 9 bases lying between them. The CDR3 nucleotides are TGTGCCAGCAGGATGGGGCTTGAAGCTTTCTTT. Its translation is CASRMGLEAFF.

The chain links TRBV28 to TRBJ2-7; tentative D call: TRBD2 (6 bases). The CDR3 covers 14 residues. Per germline, CDR1 MDHEN and CDR2 SYDVKM. Trimming removed 4 bases from V and 5 bases from J, with 15 bases in between. Here the CDR3 reads CASSSWGVENEQYF. The CDR3 DNA reads as TGTGCCAGCAGTTCATGGGGGGTGGAGAACGAGCAGTACTTC.

This clonotype was recorded at least ten times. The rearrangement joins TRBV5-1 to TRBJ2-4; TRBD1 matches at 12 bases. Germline CDR1 reads SGHRS; CDR2 reads YFSETQ. V was clipped by 2 bases and J by 0 bases; unmatched bases: 12. The CDR3 contains 20 residues. The CDR3 region is CASSFRPGQGAWGAKNIQYF. The CDR3 DNA follows: TGCGCCAGCAGCTTCCGCCCGGGACAGGGGGCATGGGGAGCCAAAAACATTCAGTACTTC.